Reported below is one T cell receptor beta chain. No antigen is known for it. These data are taken from a study of OX40 agonist ivuxolimab in advanced cancers. CDR3 length: 14 residues. The trim removed 7 bases at V and 5 bases at J, leaving 3 bases unmatched. The germline CDR1 and CDR2 sequences are WNHNN and SYGVQD (reference sequence). Study results and limitations: Within 6 weeks, CD4+ and CD8+ blood T cells expanded clonally at 0.1 to 3.0 mg/kg.

Assay used: immunoSEQ multiplex PCR; TCRdb lists only in-frame clones, some missing. The sample has roughly 20,000 clones, more than 75% seen once. The chain couples TRBV10-1 to TRBJ2-3; TRBD2 aligns across 13 bases. This sample comprised CD4+ or CD8+ T cells sorted from blood, obtained in a trial of the OX40 agonist ivuxolimab. The receptor comes from an adult with an advanced solid tumor such as melanoma, head and neck, liver or kidney cancer. The chain's CDR3 is CASNGTSGEDTQYF. As DNA, the CDR3 is TGCGCCAGCAACGGGACTAGCGGGGAAGATACGCAGTATTTT.